The 2 T cell receptor beta chains in this list originate from one sample, sequenced in a study of T cells after posttransplantation cyclophosphamide. Libraries were prepared by immunoSEQ multiplex PCR; TCRdb keeps only in-frame clonotypes and omits some of them. This table has more than 60,000 clones, 85% to 95% appearing once. Material: PBMCs. Source of these receptors: a woman in her twenties or thirties in good health and a related stem cell transplant donor.

This clone was picked up one time. The rearrangement links TRBV5-1 to TRBJ1-1; D is ambiguous. CDR3 size: 14 residues. The germline V gene has CDR1 SGHRS and CDR2 YFSETQ. Trimming took 1 base from V and 4 from J, leaving 11 bases between them. Here the CDR3 reads CASSLTNSVTEAFF. The CDR3 coding sequence is TGCGCCAGCAGCTTGACTAATTCTGTCACTGAAGCTTTCTTT.

The rearrangement joins TRBV19 to TRBJ1-1; D is uncertain. The V gene's germline CDR1 is LNHDA and CDR2 SQIVND (reference sequence). The CDR3 loop spans 12 amino acids. Between the trimmed V and J ends, which lost 5 bases and 0 bases, there was a span of 4 bases. The CDR3 loop reads CASSWLNTEAFF. CDR3 sequence (DNA): TGTGCCAGTAGTTGGTTGAACACTGAAGCTTTCTTT.